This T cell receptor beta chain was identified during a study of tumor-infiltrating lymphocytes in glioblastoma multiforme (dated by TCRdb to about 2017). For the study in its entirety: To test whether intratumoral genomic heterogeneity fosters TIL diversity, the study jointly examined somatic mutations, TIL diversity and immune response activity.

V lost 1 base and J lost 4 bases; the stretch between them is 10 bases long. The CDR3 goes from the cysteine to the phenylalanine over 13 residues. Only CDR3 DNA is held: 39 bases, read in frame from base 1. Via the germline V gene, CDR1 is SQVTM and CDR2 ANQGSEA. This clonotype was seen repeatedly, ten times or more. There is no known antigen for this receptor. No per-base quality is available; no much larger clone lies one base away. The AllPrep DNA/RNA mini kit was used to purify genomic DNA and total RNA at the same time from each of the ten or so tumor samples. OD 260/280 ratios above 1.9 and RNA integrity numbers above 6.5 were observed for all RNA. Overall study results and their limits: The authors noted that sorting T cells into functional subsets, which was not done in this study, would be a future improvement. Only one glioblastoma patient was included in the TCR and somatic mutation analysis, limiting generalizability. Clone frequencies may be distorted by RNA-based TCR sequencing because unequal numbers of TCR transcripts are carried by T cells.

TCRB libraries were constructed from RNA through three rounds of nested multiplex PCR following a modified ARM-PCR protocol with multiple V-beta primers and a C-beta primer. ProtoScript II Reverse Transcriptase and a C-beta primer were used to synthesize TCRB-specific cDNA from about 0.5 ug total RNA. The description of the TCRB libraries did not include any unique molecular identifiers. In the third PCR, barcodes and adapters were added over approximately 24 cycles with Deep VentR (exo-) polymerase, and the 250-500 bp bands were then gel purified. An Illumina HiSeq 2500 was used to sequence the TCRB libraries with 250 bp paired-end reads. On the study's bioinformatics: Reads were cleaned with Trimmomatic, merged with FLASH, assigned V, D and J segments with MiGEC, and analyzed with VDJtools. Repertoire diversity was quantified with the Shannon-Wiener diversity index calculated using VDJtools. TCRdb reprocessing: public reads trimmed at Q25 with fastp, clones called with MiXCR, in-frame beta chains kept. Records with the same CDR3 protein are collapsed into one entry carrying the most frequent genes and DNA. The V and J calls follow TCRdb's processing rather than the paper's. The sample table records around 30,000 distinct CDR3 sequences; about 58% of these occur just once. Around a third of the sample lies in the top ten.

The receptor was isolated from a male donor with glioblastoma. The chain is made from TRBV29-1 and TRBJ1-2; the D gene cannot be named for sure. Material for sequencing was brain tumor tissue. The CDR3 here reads CSVEVQRLYGYTF. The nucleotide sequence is TGCAGCGTTGAAGTTCAGCGCCTCTATGGCTACACCTTC. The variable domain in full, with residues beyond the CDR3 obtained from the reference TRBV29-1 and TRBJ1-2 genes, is SAVISQKPSRDICQRGTSLTIQCQVDSQVTMMFWYRQQPGQSLTLIATANQGSEATYESGFVIDKFPISRPNLTFSTLTVSNMSPEDSSIYLCSVEVQRLYGYTFGSGTRLTVV.